Each of the 30 T cell receptor beta chains below was sequenced from the same sample in a study of shared clonotypes between healthy human individuals. Naive CD8 isolation took CD45RO-negative cells positively selected for CCR7 and excluded terminally differentiated effector memory CD45RA+ cells. Assay: immunoSEQ multiplex PCR; the TCRdb copy retains only in-frame clones and omits some. This table has about 2 million clones, 85% to 95% appearing once. Source material: naive CD8+ T cells sorted from blood. These receptors were collected from a man between 18 and 29 years old in good health.

The rearrangement uses TRBV4-1 and TRBJ2-3, with D possibly being TRBD1 (6 bases). Trimming removed 4 bases from V and 0 bases from J, with 23 bases in between. Germline-derived CDR1 and CDR2 are MGHRA and YSYEKL. The CDR3 spans 19 residues. CDR3 region: CASSLGVIGGLSSTDTQYF. CDR3 nucleotides: TGCGCCAGCAGCCTCGGCGTAATAGGGGGTCTATCTAGCACAGATACGCAGTATTTT.

This clone has only one observation. The rearrangement joins TRBV28 to TRBJ1-4, with D unresolved. The length of the CDR3 is 17 residues. Trimming shortened V by 6 bases and J by 0 bases, and 17 bases separated the two germline ends. Germline-derived CDR1 and CDR2 are MDHEN and SYDVKM. The CDR3 loop is CASRPPGPLATNEKLFF. The CDR3, as DNA: TGTGCCAGCAGACCCCCCGGGCCACTGGCAACTAATGAAAAACTGTTTTTT.

This clone was counted once. The gene calls are TRBV4-1 and TRBJ2-7; 9 nucleotides line up with TRBD2. The CDR3 sequence is 14 residues long. Per germline, CDR1 MGHRA and CDR2 YSYEKL. V lost 0 bases to trimming and J lost 6 bases; unmatched junction nucleotides: 3. Written as DNA, the CDR3 is TGCGCCAGCAGCCAAGAGGAACTAGCGGGCGAGCAGTACTTC. It translates to CASSQEELAGEQYF.

In DNA, the CDR3 is TGCAGCGTTGACAGGGGATCCACCGGGGAGCTGTTTTTT. It encodes CSVDRGSTGELFF. The chain uses TRBV29-1 and TRBJ2-2; maybe TRBD1 (6 bases). Trimming cost V 3 bases and J 4 bases, with 9 bases left between them. Germline V lookup: CDR1 SQVTM, CDR2 ANQGSEA. The CDR3 has 13 residues.

The rearrangement links TRBV6-4 to TRBJ1-6; D perhaps matches TRBD1 (6 bases). The CDR3 totals 20 residues. V dropped 6 bases and J dropped 4 bases, with 28 bases sitting between them. Looked up from germline, CDR1 is MRHNA and CDR2 is SNTAGT. CDR3 nucleotide sequence: TGTGCCAGCAGACCGCCCCCGGGACACCCACCGAGATGGTATAATTCACCCCTCCACTTT. Its protein is CASRPPPGHPPRWYNSPLHF.

This sequence joins TRBV7-9 and TRBJ2-7, with 9 bases matching TRBD1. This CDR3 has 15 residues. V gave up 5 bases and J gave up 2 bases; unmatched junction bases: 7. Germline CDR1 is SEHNR and CDR2 is FQNEAQ (reference sequence). CDR3 loop: CASSVKGQGTYEQYF. In DNA, the CDR3 is TGTGCCAGCAGCGTTAAAGGACAGGGGACCTACGAGCAGTACTTC. The full variable domain, with the rest looked up from reference TRBV7-9 and TRBJ2-7, is DTGVSQNPRHKITKRGQNVTFRCDPISEHNRLYWYRQTLGQGPEFLTYFQNEAQLEKSRLLSDRFSAERPKGSFSTLEIQRTEQGDSAMYLCASSVKGQGTYEQYFGPGTRLTVT.

The V call is TRBV28, the J call TRBJ1-5; D might be TRBD1 (5 bases). Germline CDR1 is MDHEN and CDR2 is SYDVKM. The CDR3 contains 14 residues. V gave up 5 bases and J gave up 5 bases, with 13 bases separating them. The CDR3 reads CASSLTGLHQPQHF. Here the CDR3 DNA reads TGTGCCAGCAGTCTAACAGGCCTCCATCAGCCCCAGCATTTT.

The rearrangement joins TRBV7-9 to TRBJ1-6; D perhaps matches TRBD1 (6 bases). V was cut by 2 bases and J by 0 bases, with 11 bases left in between. Germline V gene sequence: CDR1 SEHNR, CDR2 FQNEAQ (reference sequence). This CDR3 has 17 residues. The CDR3 DNA reads as TGTGCCAGCAGCTTAACCCCAGGGGTCTCCTATAATTCACCCCTCCACTTT. Protein product: CASSLTPGVSYNSPLHF.

The chain links TRBV6-5 to TRBJ2-1; possible D gene TRBD2, 5 bases. V lost 3 bases and J lost 0, with 12 bases in between. Germline-derived CDR1 and CDR2 are MNHEY and SVGAGI. This CDR3 has 16 residues. The DNA of the CDR3 is TGTGCCAGCAGTTATCTACTAGAGAGCTCCTACAATGAGCAGTTCTTC. Protein sequence: CASSYLLESSYNEQFF.

The gene calls are TRBV2 and TRBJ1-4; 10 bases align to TRBD1. Trimming cost V 3 bases and J 0 bases; bases outside gene matches: 7. CDR1 is SNHLY and CDR2 is FYNNEI in the germline V gene. The CDR3 consists of 18 residues. CDR3 sequence: CASSDSGTGAATNEKLFF. DNA of the CDR3: TGTGCCAGCAGTGATTCCGGGACAGGGGCCGCAACTAATGAAAAACTGTTTTTT.

The sample holds one count of this clone. The chain has TRBV6-1 and TRBJ2-3; 7 bases line up with TRBD1. Germline V lookup: CDR1 MNHNS, CDR2 SASEGT. The CDR3 is made up of 16 amino acids. V was clipped by 1 base and J by 1 base; unmatched bases: 5. CDR3 residues: CASSEGWDSGTDTQYF. The CDR3 nucleotides are TGTGCCAGCAGTGAAGGGTGGGACAGTGGCACAGATACGCAGTATTTT.

The chain links TRBV7-9 to TRBJ1-6, with D perhaps TRBD1 (5 bases). The CDR3 runs to 16 residues. Germline CDR1 reads SEHNR; CDR2 reads FQNEAQ (reference sequence). Between the trimmed V and J ends, which lost 4 bases and 7 bases, there was a span of 17 bases. The CDR3 coding sequence is TGTGCCAGCAGCTCTGAGGAGGGGTATGGAAATTCACCCCTCCACTTT. The encoded protein is CASSSEEGYGNSPLHF.

V usage is TRBV2 and J usage is TRBJ1-5, with 8 bases that match TRBD1. The CDR3 covers 15 residues. Trimming took 6 bases from V and 2 from J; bases not matched to a gene: 6. Germline V gene lookup returns CDR1 SNHLY and CDR2 FYNNEI. CDR3 sequence reads: CASRLSGGGNQPQHF. The CDR3 DNA reads TGTGCCAGCAGATTGTCAGGGGGCGGCAATCAGCCCCAGCATTTT.

The chain has TRBV13 and TRBJ2-2; a weak D match, TRBD2 (6 bases). CDR3 length equals 15 residues. In germline, CDR1 is PRHDT, CDR2 FYEKMQ (reference sequence). Trimming left V 0 bases short and J 5 bases short, with 10 bases between. This CDR3 is CASSLGGLLTGELFF. Here the CDR3 DNA reads TGTGCCAGCAGCTTAGGGGGACTTCTAACCGGGGAGCTGTTTTTT. Full variable domain (rest looked up from reference TRBV13 and TRBJ2-2): AAGVIQSPRHLIKEKRETATLKCYPIPRHDTVYWYQQGPGQDPQFLISFYEKMQSDKGSIPDRFSAQQFSDYHSELNMSSLELGDSALYFCASSLGGLLTGELFFGEGSRLTVL.

The V and J genes are TRBV7-8 and TRBJ2-7, with D uncertain. The germline CDR1 and CDR2 sequences are SGHVS and FQNEAQ. Trimming shortened V by 1 base and J by 6 bases, and 13 bases separated the two germline ends. The length of the CDR3 is 14 residues. DNA of the CDR3: TGTGCCAGCAGCTTAGATCCCAGCCCCGGCGAGCAGTACTTC. Translating gives CASSLDPSPGEQYF.

The chain recombines TRBV11-2 with TRBJ2-3, with D perhaps matching TRBD2 (6 bases). This CDR3 spans 15 amino acids. Trimming removed 1 base at V and 5 bases at J, with 13 bases between. CDR1 and CDR2 (germline): SGHAT, FQNNGV. CDR3 sequence reads: CASSLVEGRGDTQYF. CDR3 coding DNA: TGTGCCAGCAGCTTAGTGGAGGGGCGGGGAGATACGCAGTATTTT.

The chain joins TRBV6-1 to TRBJ2-1, with TRBD2 matching over 9 bases. Trimming cost V 4 bases and J 1 base; bases outside gene matches: 11. The CDR3 has 18 amino acids. CDR1 is MNHNS and CDR2 is SASEGT in the germline V gene. The DNA of the CDR3 is TGTGCCAGCAGTGTGAGGCTAGCGGGATCAGGGTCCTACAATGAGCAGTTCTTC. It encodes CASSVRLAGSGSYNEQFF.

J is TRBJ1-2 and V is TRBV19; the D is unclear. Trimming pared 5 bases from V and 2 bases from J, leaving 24 bases between. Germline lookup yields CDR1 LNHDA and CDR2 SQIVND (reference sequence). CDR3 length: 18 amino acids. CDR3 bases: TGTGCCAGTAGTCCGGCCAGGTTCCTTGGCTCGACAAACTATGGCTACACCTTC. It encodes CASSPARFLGSTNYGYTF.

The DNA of the CDR3 is TGTGCCAGCAGCCCCCGGGACAGTAAAGAAGCTTTCTTT. Amino acids: CASSPRDSKEAFF. The chain combines TRBV7-9 with TRBJ1-1, with TRBD1 identical over 7 bases. Trimming at V came to 5 bases and at J to 8 bases, leaving 8 bases not matched to a gene. The germline CDR1 and CDR2 sequences are SEHNR and FQNEAQ (reference sequence). This CDR3 has 13 amino acids.

V and J are TRBV30 and TRBJ1-3, with D tentatively TRBD1 (6 bases). The V gene's germline CDR1 is GTSNPN and CDR2 SVGIG (reference sequence). This CDR3 region has 15 residues. Trimming removed 1 base from V and 0 bases from J, with 10 bases in between. DNA of the CDR3: TGTGCCTGGAGTGAGGGGGGATTCTCTGGAAACACCATATATTTT. It encodes CAWSEGGFSGNTIYF.

This chain uses TRBV29-1 with TRBJ2-4; D possibly uses TRBD1 or TRBD2 (5 bases each). The V and J ends lost 4 bases and 0 bases respectively, with 10 bases between them. The CDR3 extends over 14 amino acids. The germline CDR1 and CDR2 sequences are SQVTM and ANQGSEA. Written as DNA, the CDR3 is TGCAGCGTTGGGGGGACCGGAGCCAAAAACATTCAGTACTTC. It codes for CSVGGTGAKNIQYF.

This chain joins TRBV4-2 and TRBJ2-4; no reliable D call. Germline lookup yields CDR1 LGHNA and CDR2 YNFKEQ. The CDR3 is 15 amino acids. The V end lost 0 bases, the J end lost 8 bases, and 14 bases lay between the germline ends. CDR3 sequence: CASSQDDSARDIQYF. The CDR3 DNA reads as TGTGCCAGCAGCCAAGACGACTCCGCCCGGGACATTCAGTACTTC.

V and J are TRBV29-1 and TRBJ2-1; D is ambiguous. With 3 bases removed from V and 7 bases from J, the gap between germline ends came to 1 base. CDR1 SQVTM and CDR2 ANQGSEA come from the germline V gene. The CDR3 runs 9 residues. CDR3 sequence: CSVENEQFF. The CDR3 bases are TGCAGCGTTGAGAATGAGCAGTTCTTC.

This chain links TRBV4-3 with TRBJ2-7; 12 nucleotides agree with TRBD2. CDR1 and CDR2 from the germline V gene are LGHNA and YSLEER. CDR3 length: 18 amino acids. V shed 1 base and J 0 bases; nucleotides not matched to a gene: 7. The CDR3 nucleotides are TGCGCCAGCAGCCAAGGTATTCCTAGCGGGAGGGCCTCCTACGAGCAGTACTTC. It encodes CASSQGIPSGRASYEQYF.

The V and J genes are TRBV5-4 and TRBJ2-1, with 7 bases fitting TRBD2. Looked up from germline, CDR1 is SGHNT and CDR2 is YYREEE (reference sequence). The CDR3 extends over 15 amino acids. Trimming removed 3 bases from V and 8 bases from J; junction bases left unmatched: 11. DNA for the CDR3: TGTGCCAGCAGCTCCGATAAACGACTAGCCGATGAGCAGTTCTTC. Its translation: CASSSDKRLADEQFF.

The V call is TRBV11-2, the J call TRBJ2-3; unclear D gene. V gave up 2 bases and J gave up 1 base, with 10 bases separating them. CDR3 length: 15 residues. The germline V gene encodes CDR1 SGHAT and CDR2 FQNNGV. CDR3 protein: CASSLLTVGTDTQYF. The DNA of the CDR3 is TGTGCCAGCAGCTTACTGACGGTAGGCACAGATACGCAGTATTTT.

The chain uses TRBV4-3 and TRBJ2-2; weak D call: TRBD2 (7 bases). The V end lost 3 bases, the J end lost 9 bases, and 23 bases lay between the germline ends. The germline V gene encodes CDR1 LGHNA and CDR2 YSLEER. The CDR3 is made up of 17 amino acids. The CDR3 is CASSQTGLGDIGRELFF. CDR3 in DNA: TGCGCCAGCAGCCAGACAGGACTAGGAGATATAGGCAGGGAGCTGTTTTTT.

This sequence joins TRBV4-3 and TRBJ1-1, with D unclear. This CDR3 region has 15 residues. The germline V and J ends were trimmed by 0 bases and 4 bases, with 12 bases remaining between them. Germline loops: CDR1 LGHNA, CDR2 YSLEER. As DNA, the CDR3 is TGCGCCAGCAGCCAAGACGTGGTGCCGGTCACTGAAGCTTTCTTT. Translating gives CASSQDVVPVTEAFF.

This clone was recorded only once. The V and J genes are TRBV4-1 and TRBJ2-7; perhaps TRBD2 as D (5 bases). This CDR3 region has 14 residues. V lost 1 base to trimming and J lost 2 bases, with 9 bases between them. Germline CDR1 MGHRA, CDR2 YSYEKL. The CDR3 here is CASSQGTSAYEQYF. The CDR3 DNA reads as TGCGCCAGCAGCCAAGGGACTTCCGCCTACGAGCAGTACTTC.

On this clone: Other nucleotide sequences from this sample produce the same CDR3. The V and J genes are TRBV6-5 and TRBJ1-1; weak D call: TRBD1 (5 bases). CDR3 length: 14 residues. Germline V gene lookup returns CDR1 MNHEY and CDR2 SVGAGI. The V gene lost 6 bases and the J gene lost 1 base, with 12 bases spanning the gap. CDR3 sequence: CASSPGAGNTEAFF. Here the CDR3 DNA reads TGTGCCAGCAGCCCCGGGGCAGGGAACACTGAAGCTTTCTTT.